The 17 T cell receptor beta chains listed next were all sequenced from one sample in a study of cytomegalovirus exposure and HLA in healthy donors. This PCR relied on a set of 60 Vbeta primers and 13 Jbeta primers. Only in-frame clones appear in the TCRdb table, and some are missing; sequencing was by immunoSEQ multiplex PCR. The sample lists fewer than 200,000 clones, about four fifths occurring once. Specimen: PBMCs. The receptors stem from a woman younger than 35 in good health and CMV-seronegative.

The V call is TRBV29-1, the J call TRBJ2-3, with D possibly matching TRBD1 (6 bases). The germline V gene has CDR1 SQVTM and CDR2 ANQGSEA. The CDR3 spans 13 residues. V was shortened by 6 bases and J by 2 bases, with 12 bases between the two germline ends. The CDR3 is CSVVGQYTDTQYF. In DNA, the CDR3 is TGCAGCGTCGTAGGACAGTACACAGATACGCAGTATTTT.

The gene calls are TRBV14 and TRBJ2-1; 11 positions match TRBD2. The CDR3 spans 15 residues. Trimming took 4 bases from V and 10 from J; bases not matched to a gene: 9. The germline V gene has CDR1 SGHDN and CDR2 FVKESK. CDR3 sequence reads: CASSPKGLAEKEQFF. The CDR3 DNA is TGTGCCAGCAGCCCTAAGGGACTAGCGGAGAAAGAGCAGTTCTTC.

V is TRBV10-3 and J is TRBJ1-2; D may be TRBD1 (6 bases). Germline V lookup: CDR1 ENHRY, CDR2 SYGVKD. The CDR3 has 15 residues. Deletions cut 4 bases from V and 2 bases from J, with 14 bases between. CDR3: CAISAFTGKNYGYTF. As DNA, the CDR3 is TGTGCCATCAGTGCTTTTACAGGGAAAAACTATGGCTACACCTTC.

CDR3 in amino acids: CASSGGGGFYEQYF. The CDR3 nucleotides are TGTGCCAGCAGCGGGGGGGGAGGTTTCTACGAGCAGTACTTC. The chain combines TRBV7-9 with TRBJ2-7, with 7 bases matching TRBD2. The CDR3 loop spans 14 amino acids. Germline CDR1 reads SEHNR; CDR2 reads FQNEAQ (reference sequence). J gave up 3 bases and V 5 bases, and 7 bases lay outside the gene matches.

The V and J genes are TRBV9 and TRBJ2-7, with 11 nucleotides matching TRBD2. The CDR3 runs to 15 residues. The germline CDR1 and CDR2 sequences are SGDLS and YYNGEE. J was trimmed by 9 bases and V by 6 bases; bases with no gene match: 14. The CDR3 DNA reads TGTGCCAGCACCCCCCTGACTAGCGGGACCTTGGGGCAGTACGTC. It specifies CASTPLTSGTLGQYV.

The gene calls are TRBV29-1 and TRBJ2-1; D is uncertain. CDR3 length: 12 residues. V was pared by 3 bases and J by 9 bases, with 12 bases between. CDR1 SQVTM and CDR2 ANQGSEA come from the germline V gene. CDR3 loop: CSVDMYTGEQFF. In DNA form, the CDR3 reads TGCAGCGTTGACATGTACACGGGTGAGCAGTTCTTC.

This clone occurred once. CDR3 region: CASSEQGLAGVDTQYF. In nucleotides, the CDR3 is TGTGCCAGCAGTGAACAGGGACTAGCGGGAGTAGATACGCAGTATTTT. This chain joins TRBV2 and TRBJ2-3, with 14 bases that match TRBD2. The CDR3 is made up of 16 amino acids. Per germline, CDR1 SNHLY and CDR2 FYNNEI. V was clipped by 2 bases and J by 5 bases; unmatched bases: 3.

The J gene is TRBJ1-5, the V gene TRBV6-6; D is perhaps TRBD1 (6 bases). The ends were cut back, 2 bases at V and 1 base at J, with 6 bases in the middle. The CDR3 contains 14 residues. Germline V gene data show CDR1 as MNHNY and CDR2 as SVGAGI (reference sequence). CDR3 DNA: TGTGCCAGCAGTTACGACAGGAGCAATCAGCCCCAGCATTTT. Residues: CASSYDRSNQPQHF.

This clone was detected once. The chain joins TRBV10-2 to TRBJ2-7; 9 nucleotides match TRBD2. There are 13 residues in the CDR3. J was trimmed by 6 bases and V by 8 bases; bases with no gene match: 8. Per germline, CDR1 WSHSY and CDR2 SAAADI. For the CDR3, the DNA is TGCGCCAGCGACGCGCGGGAGGGTCGCGAGCAGTACTTC. It translates to CASDAREGREQYF.

The CDR3 loop is CASSYDTGQTYGYTF. In DNA, the CDR3 is TGTGCCAGCAGTTACGATACAGGGCAGACCTATGGCTACACCTTC. The chain joins TRBV6-5 to TRBJ1-2; tentatively, D is TRBD1 (6 bases). CDR3 length equals 15 residues. Trimming stripped 2 bases from V and 4 bases from J, with 14 bases between. Germline V gene data show CDR1 as MNHEY and CDR2 as SVGAGI.

The chain joins TRBV27 to TRBJ2-3; weak D call: TRBD1 (5 bases). CDR1 is MNHEY and CDR2 is SMNVEV in the germline V gene (reference sequence). This CDR3 region has 14 residues. Trimming removed 7 bases at V and 3 bases at J, with 14 bases between. CDR3 bases: TGTGCCAGCAAACTACCAGGGCGGACAGATACGCAGTATTTT. Translation: CASKLPGRTDTQYF.

The gene calls are TRBV5-1 and TRBJ2-7; 7 bases are shared with TRBD1. Germline CDR1 reads SGHRS; CDR2 reads YFSETQ. V was pared by 4 bases and J by 3 bases, with 16 bases of the junction left unmatched. The CDR3 extends over 17 amino acids. In DNA, the CDR3 is TGCGCCAGCAGCCCAGGACAGGTTAATCAAGGGAGCTACGAGCAGTACTTC. Its protein is CASSPGQVNQGSYEQYF.

The V and J genes are TRBV7-9 and TRBJ1-2, with D perhaps TRBD1 (5 bases). CDR1 is SEHNR, CDR2 FQNEAQ, per germline (reference sequence). This CDR3 region has 13 residues. V lost 1 base to trimming and J lost 8 bases, with 11 bases between them. This CDR3 is CASSLVLEGGYTF. The CDR3 coding sequence is TGTGCCAGCAGCTTAGTCCTGGAGGGGGGCTACACCTTC. The full variable domain, in which reference TRBV7-9 and TRBJ1-2 provide the parts outside the CDR3, is DTGVSQNPRHKITKRGQNVTFRCDPISEHNRLYWYRQTLGQGPEFLTYFQNEAQLEKSRLLSDRFSAERPKGSFSTLEIQRTEQGDSAMYLCASSLVLEGGYTFGSGTRLTVV.

V and J are TRBV7-2 and TRBJ2-7; 10 bases are a match to TRBD1. The V and J ends lost 5 bases and 7 bases, in that order; junction bases with no gene match: 8. CDR1 and CDR2 from the germline V gene are SGHTA and FQGNSA. The CDR3 is 14 amino acids. The CDR3 is CASSQTGGRREQYF. In DNA, the CDR3 is TGTGCCAGCAGCCAGACAGGGGGCCGGAGGGAGCAGTACTTC.

The chain couples TRBV28 to TRBJ1-2; D is perhaps TRBD1 (5 bases). The germline gives CDR1 MDHEN, CDR2 SYDVKM. The CDR3 sequence is 12 residues long. Trimming removed 7 bases at V and 8 bases at J, with 14 bases between. The CDR3 DNA follows: TGTGCCAGCACTCTGGGAGGGGTCGGCTACACCTTC. Encoded protein: CASTLGGVGYTF.

V usage is TRBV30 and J usage is TRBJ2-3; D perhaps matches TRBD2 (5 bases). V lost 2 bases and J lost 2, with 14 bases in between. The germline V gene encodes CDR1 GTSNPN and CDR2 SVGIG (reference sequence). CDR3 size: 15 residues. CDR3 sequence (DNA): TGTGCCTGGAGTAACGTTGGGAGAAACACAGATACGCAGTATTTT. It specifies CAWSNVGRNTDTQYF. Complete variable domain (other parts from reference TRBV30 and TRBJ2-3): SQTIHQWPATLVQPVGSPLSLECTVEGTSNPNLYWYRQAAGRGLQLLFYSVGIGQISSEVPQNLSASRPQDRQFILSSKKLLLSDSGFYLCAWSNVGRNTDTQYFGPGTRLTVL.

The chain is built from TRBV28 and TRBJ1-2; the D gene is possibly TRBD1 (5 bases). Trimming shortened V by 7 bases and J by 3 bases, and 15 bases separated the two germline ends. Per the germline V gene, CDR1 is MDHEN and CDR2 is SYDVKM. The CDR3 spans 14 residues. The CDR3 DNA reads TGTGCCAGCACCGCAACGACAGCTTACTATGGCTACACCTTC. This gives the protein CASTATTAYYGYTF.